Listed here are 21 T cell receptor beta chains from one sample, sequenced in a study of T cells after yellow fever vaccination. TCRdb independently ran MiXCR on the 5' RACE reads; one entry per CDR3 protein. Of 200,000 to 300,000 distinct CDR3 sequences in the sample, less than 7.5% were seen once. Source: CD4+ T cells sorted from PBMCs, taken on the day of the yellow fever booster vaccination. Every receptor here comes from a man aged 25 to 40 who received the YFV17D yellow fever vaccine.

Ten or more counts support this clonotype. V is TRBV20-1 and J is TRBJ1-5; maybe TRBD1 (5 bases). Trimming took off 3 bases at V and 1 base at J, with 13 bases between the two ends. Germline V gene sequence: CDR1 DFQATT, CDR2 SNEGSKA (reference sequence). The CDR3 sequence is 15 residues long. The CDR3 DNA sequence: TGCAGTGCTAGCGCTTTGGACATCAGCAATCAGCCCCAGCATTTT. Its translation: CSASALDISNQPQHF.

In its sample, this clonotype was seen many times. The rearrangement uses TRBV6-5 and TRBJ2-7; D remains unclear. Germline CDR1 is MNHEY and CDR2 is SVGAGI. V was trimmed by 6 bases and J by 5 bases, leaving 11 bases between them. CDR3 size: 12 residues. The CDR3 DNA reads TGTGCCAGCAGCCGGAAGGGAAACGAGCAGTACTTC. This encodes CASSRKGNEQYF.

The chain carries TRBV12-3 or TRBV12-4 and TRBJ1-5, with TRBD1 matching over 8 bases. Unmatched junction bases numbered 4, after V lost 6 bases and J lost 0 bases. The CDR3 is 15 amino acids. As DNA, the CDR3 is TGTGCCAGCAGAGACAGGGGCCTTAGCAATCAGCCCCAGCATTTT. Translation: CASRDRGLSNQPQHF.

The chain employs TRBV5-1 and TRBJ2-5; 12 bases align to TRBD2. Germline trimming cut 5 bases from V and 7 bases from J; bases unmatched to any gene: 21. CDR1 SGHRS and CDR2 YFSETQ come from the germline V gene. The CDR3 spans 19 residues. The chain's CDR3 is CASRLSGTSGRGLIWTQYF. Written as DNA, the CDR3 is TGCGCCAGCAGACTGAGCGGGACTAGCGGGCGAGGTCTCATTTGGACCCAGTACTTC.

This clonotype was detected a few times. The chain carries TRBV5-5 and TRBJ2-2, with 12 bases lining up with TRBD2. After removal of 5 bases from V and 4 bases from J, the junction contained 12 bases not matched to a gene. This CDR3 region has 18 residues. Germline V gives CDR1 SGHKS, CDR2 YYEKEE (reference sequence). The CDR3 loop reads CASRTGLAGGPGTGELFF. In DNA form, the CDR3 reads TGTGCCAGCAGGACGGGGCTAGCGGGAGGGCCGGGCACCGGGGAGCTGTTTTTT.

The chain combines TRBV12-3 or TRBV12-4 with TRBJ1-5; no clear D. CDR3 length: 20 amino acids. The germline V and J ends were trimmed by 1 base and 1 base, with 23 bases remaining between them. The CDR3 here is CASSLVTLARRERSNQPQHF. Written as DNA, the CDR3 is TGTGCCAGCAGTTTAGTAACCCTAGCAAGAAGGGAAAGGAGCAATCAGCCCCAGCATTTT.

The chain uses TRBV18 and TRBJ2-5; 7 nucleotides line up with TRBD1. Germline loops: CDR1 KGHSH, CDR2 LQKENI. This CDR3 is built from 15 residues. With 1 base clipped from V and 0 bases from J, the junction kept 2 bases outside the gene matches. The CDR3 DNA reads TGTGCCAGCTCACCACGGGACAGTAACCAAGAGACCCAGTACTTC. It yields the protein CASSPRDSNQETQYF.

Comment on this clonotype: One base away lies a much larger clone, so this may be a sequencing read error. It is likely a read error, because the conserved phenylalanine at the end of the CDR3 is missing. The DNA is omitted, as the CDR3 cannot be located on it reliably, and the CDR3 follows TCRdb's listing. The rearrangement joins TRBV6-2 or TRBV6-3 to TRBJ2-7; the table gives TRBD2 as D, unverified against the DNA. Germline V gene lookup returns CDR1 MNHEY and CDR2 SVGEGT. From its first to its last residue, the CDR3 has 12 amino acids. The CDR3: CASSHGSSGNSL.

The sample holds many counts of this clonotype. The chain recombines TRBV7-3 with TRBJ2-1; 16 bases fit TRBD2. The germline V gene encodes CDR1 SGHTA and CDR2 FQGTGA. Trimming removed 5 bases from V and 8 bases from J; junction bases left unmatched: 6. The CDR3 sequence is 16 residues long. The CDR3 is CASSEGLAGGVDEQFF. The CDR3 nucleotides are TGTGCCAGCAGCGAGGGACTAGCGGGGGGGGTCGATGAGCAGTTCTTC.

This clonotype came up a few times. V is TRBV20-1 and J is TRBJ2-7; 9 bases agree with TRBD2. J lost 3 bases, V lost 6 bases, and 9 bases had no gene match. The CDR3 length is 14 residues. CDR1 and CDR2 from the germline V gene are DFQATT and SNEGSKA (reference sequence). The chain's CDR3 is CSATRGGRVYEQYF. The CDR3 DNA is TGCAGTGCCACCCGTGGCGGGAGGGTCTACGAGCAGTACTTC.

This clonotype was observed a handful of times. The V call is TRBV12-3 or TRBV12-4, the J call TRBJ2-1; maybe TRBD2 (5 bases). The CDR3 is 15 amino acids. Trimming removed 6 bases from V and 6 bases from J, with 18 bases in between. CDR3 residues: CASSRSGDRANEQFF. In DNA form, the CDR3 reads TGTGCCAGCAGCCGAAGCGGAGATAGGGCCAATGAGCAGTTCTTC.

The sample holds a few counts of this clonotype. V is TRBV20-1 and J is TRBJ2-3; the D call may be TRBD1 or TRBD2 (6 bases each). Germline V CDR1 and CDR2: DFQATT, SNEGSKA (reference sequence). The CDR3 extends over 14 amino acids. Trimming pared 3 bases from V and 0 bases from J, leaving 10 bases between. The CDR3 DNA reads TGCAGTGCTAGGGGGGGCACTAGCACAGATACGCAGTATTTT. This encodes CSARGGTSTDTQYF.

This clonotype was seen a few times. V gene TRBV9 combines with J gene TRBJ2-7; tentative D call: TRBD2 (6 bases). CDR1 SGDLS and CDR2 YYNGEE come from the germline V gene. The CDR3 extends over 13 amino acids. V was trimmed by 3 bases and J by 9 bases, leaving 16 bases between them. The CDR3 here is CASSALEGKRQYF. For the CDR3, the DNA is TGTGCCAGCAGCGCTCTGGAGGGTAAGCGGCAGTACTTC.

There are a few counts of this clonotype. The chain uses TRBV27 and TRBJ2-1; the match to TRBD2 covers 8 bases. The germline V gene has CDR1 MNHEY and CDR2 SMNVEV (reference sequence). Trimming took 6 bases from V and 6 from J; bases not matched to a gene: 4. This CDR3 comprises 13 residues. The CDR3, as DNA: TGTGCCAGCAGGGGACTAGTATCCAATGAGCAGTTCTTC. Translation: CASRGLVSNEQFF.

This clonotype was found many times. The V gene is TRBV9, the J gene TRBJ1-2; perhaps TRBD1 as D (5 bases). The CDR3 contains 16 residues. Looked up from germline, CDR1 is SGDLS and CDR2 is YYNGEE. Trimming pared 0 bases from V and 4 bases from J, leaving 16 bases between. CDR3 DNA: TGTGCCAGCAGCGTAGCCCCTTCGGGGCCGGGCTATGGCTACACCTTC. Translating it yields CASSVAPSGPGYGYTF. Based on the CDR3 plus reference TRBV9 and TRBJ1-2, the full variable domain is DSGVTQTPKHLITATGQRVTLRCSPRSGDLSVYWYQQSLDQGLQFLIQYYNGEERAKGNILERFSAQQFPDLHSELNLSSLELGDSALYFCASSVAPSGPGYGYTFGSGTRLTVV.

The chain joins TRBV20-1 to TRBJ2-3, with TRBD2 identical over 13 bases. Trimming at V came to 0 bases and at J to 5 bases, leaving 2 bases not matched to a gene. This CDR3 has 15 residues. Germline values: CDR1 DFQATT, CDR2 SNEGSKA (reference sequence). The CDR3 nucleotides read TGCAGTGCTAGAGAGGGGACTAGCGGGAAAGATACGCAGTATTTT. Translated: CSAREGTSGKDTQYF.

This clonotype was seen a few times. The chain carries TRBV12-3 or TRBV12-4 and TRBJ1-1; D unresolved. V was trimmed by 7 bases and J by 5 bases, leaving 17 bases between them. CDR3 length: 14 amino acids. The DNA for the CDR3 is TGTGCCAGCAAAAAACCCCCAGGATGGACTGAAGCTTTCTTT. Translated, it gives CASKKPPGWTEAFF.

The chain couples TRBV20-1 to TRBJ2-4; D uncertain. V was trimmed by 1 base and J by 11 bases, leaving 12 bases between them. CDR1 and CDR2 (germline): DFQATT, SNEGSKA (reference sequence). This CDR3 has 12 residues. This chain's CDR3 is CSARGLIEVQYF. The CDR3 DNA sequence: TGCAGTGCTAGAGGTCTTATTGAGGTTCAGTACTTC.

This CDR3 reads CASSATPTSNQPQHF. The CDR3 bases are TGTGCCAGCAGCGCTACACCTACTAGCAATCAGCCCCAGCATTTT. The gene calls are TRBV5-5 and TRBJ1-5; D not resolved. Germline CDR1 SGHKS, CDR2 YYEKEE (reference sequence). V was clipped by 4 bases and J by 0 bases, with 11 bases between them. The CDR3 consists of 15 residues.

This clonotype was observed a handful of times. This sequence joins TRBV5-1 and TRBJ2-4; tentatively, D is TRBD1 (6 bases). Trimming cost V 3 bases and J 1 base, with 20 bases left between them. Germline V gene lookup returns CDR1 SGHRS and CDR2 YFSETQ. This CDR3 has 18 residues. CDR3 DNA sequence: TGCGCCAGCAGCTCCCAACTAACAGGGCCGGTGGCCAAAAACATTCAGTACTTC. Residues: CASSSQLTGPVAKNIQYF.

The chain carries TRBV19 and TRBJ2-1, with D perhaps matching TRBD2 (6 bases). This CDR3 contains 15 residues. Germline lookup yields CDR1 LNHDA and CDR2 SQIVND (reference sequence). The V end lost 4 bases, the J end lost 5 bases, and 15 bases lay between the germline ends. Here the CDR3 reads CASSTTWGVNNEQFF. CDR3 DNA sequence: TGTGCCAGTAGTACCACTTGGGGGGTCAACAATGAGCAGTTCTTC.